Shown below are 8 T cell receptor beta chains from a single sample sequenced in a study of blood T cell repertoires in COVID-19. The table came from immunoSEQ multiplex PCR; TCRdb's copy has only in-frame clones and leaves some out. The sample yields 200,000 to 250,000 clones, 60% to 85% seen once. What was sequenced was peripheral blood. The receptors stem from a woman in her 70s with acute or convalescent COVID-19.

This sequence joins TRBV5-1 and TRBJ1-4; 8 bases line up with TRBD1. CDR3 length equals 18 residues. Germline V CDR1 and CDR2: SGHRS, YFSETQ. The J segment lost 5 bases and the V segment lost 7 bases, leaving 19 bases of the junction unmatched. This chain's CDR3 is CASSELGQGVSGNEKLFF. The CDR3 DNA sequence: TGCGCCAGCTCGGAGCTCGGACAGGGAGTATCAGGCAATGAAAAACTGTTTTTT.

This sequence joins TRBV10-3 and TRBJ2-5; D is uncertain. V lost 8 bases and J 2 bases, leaving 9 bases between the germline ends. The CDR3 totals 12 residues. Germline V gene sequence: CDR1 ENHRY, CDR2 SYGVKD. The CDR3 sequence is CAISLEQETQYF. The CDR3 DNA reads as TGTGCCATCTCTTTGGAGCAAGAGACCCAGTACTTC.

CDR3 DNA: TGTGCCAGCAGCTTGACAGTCCAAGAGACCCAGTACTTC. Translating it yields CASSLTVQETQYF. The rearrangement joins TRBV7-6 to TRBJ2-5; a weak D match, TRBD1 (5 bases). CDR3 length: 13 residues. Germline lookup yields CDR1 SGHVS and CDR2 FNYEAQ. Trimming cost V 3 bases and J 1 base, with 6 bases left between them.

The V call is TRBV2, the J call TRBJ1-5, with no clear D. V dropped 4 bases and J dropped 0 bases, with 10 bases sitting between them. This CDR3 has 15 residues. Germline-derived CDR1 and CDR2 are SNHLY and FYNNEI. The CDR3 DNA reads as TGTGCCAGCAGTGGAGGTTCGGTTAGCAATCAGCCCCAGCATTTT. Protein: CASSGGSVSNQPQHF.

V and J are TRBV6-6 and TRBJ1-5; D gene unclear. The CDR3 is 13 amino acids. From germline, CDR1 is MNHNY and CDR2 SVGAGI (reference sequence). The germline V and J ends were trimmed by 2 bases and 8 bases, with 10 bases remaining between them. The CDR3 region has the DNA TGTGCCAGCAGTTACATGCAGGAGGAGCCCCAGCATTTT. Its translation: CASSYMQEEPQHF.

This clone was seen only once. The chain uses TRBV6-6 and TRBJ1-5; D unclear. V lost 5 bases and J 2 bases, leaving 16 bases between the germline ends. Per germline, CDR1 MNHNY and CDR2 SVGAGI (reference sequence). The CDR3 runs 16 residues. The CDR3 nucleotides are TGTGCCAGCAGTCGAGGACTCGCCGGCGGCAATCAGCCCCAGCATTTT. Amino acids: CASSRGLAGGNQPQHF.

The CDR3 DNA follows: TGTGCCAGCAGTTCGGACAGGGGGAGGCCGAATCAGCCCCAGCATTTT. Translating gives CASSSDRGRPNQPQHF. This rearrangement joins TRBV6-9 to TRBJ1-5, with 10 bases lining up with TRBD1. With V trimmed by 4 bases and J by 4 bases, 7 bases remained unmatched. Germline assignment: CDR1 MNHGY and CDR2 SVAAGI. CDR3 size: 16 residues.

This CDR3 is CSASRLAGLFSSYNEQFF. In nucleotides, the CDR3 is TGCAGTGCTAGTAGGCTAGCGGGGCTCTTTAGCTCCTACAATGAGCAGTTCTTC. The chain uses TRBV20-1 and TRBJ2-1, with TRBD2 matching over 9 bases. Per germline, CDR1 DFQATT and CDR2 SNEGSKA (reference sequence). Losses at the gene ends were 3 bases for V and 0 bases for J; bases not matched to a gene: 12. This CDR3 comprises 18 residues.